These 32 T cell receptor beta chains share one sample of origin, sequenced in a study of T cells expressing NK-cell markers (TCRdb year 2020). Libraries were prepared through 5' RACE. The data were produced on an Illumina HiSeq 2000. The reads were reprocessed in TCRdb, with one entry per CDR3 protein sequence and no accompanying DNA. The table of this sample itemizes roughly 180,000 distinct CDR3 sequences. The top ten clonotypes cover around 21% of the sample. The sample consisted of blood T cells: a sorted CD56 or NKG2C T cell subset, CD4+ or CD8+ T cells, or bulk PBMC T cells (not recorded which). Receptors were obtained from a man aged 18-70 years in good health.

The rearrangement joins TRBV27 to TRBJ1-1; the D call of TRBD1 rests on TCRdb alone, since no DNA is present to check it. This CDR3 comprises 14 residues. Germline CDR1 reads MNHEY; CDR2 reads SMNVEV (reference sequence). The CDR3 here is CASSLGTGRTEAFF.

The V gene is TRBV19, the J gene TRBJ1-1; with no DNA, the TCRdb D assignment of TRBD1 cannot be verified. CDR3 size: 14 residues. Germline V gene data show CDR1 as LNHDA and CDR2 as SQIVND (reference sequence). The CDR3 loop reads CASERGQGGTEAFF.

The CDR3 spells CASSTAAGARIQQYF. This chain connects TRBV21-1 to TRBJ2-7; no DNA is available, so the TRBD2 call from TCRdb remains unchecked. TRBV21-1 is a recognized pseudogene. The CDR3 contains 15 residues.

The CDR3: CSARIRDNLELFF. V is TRBV20-1 and J is TRBJ1-4; TCRdb proposes TRBD1, but this gene call is untestable without DNA. The CDR3 is 13 residues long. The germline CDR1 and CDR2 sequences are DFQATT and SNEGSKA (reference sequence).

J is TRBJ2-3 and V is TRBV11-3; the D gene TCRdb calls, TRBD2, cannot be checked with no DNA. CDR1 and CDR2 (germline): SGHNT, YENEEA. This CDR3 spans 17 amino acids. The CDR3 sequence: CASSLDLAGRSTDTQYF.

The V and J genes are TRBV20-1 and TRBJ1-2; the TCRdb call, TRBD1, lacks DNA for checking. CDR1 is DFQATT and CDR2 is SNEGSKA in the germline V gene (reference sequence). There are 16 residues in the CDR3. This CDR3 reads CSARSPGTGGNYGYTF.

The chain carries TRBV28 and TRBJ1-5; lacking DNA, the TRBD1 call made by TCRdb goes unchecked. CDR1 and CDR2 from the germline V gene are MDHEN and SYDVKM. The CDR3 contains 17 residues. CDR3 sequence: CASSVPIPGHSNQPQHF. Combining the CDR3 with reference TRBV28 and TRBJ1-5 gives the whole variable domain DVKVTQSSRYLVKRTGEKVFLECVQDMDHENMFWYRQDPGLGLRLIYFSYDVKMKEKGDIPEGYSVSREKKERFSLILESASTNQTSMYLCASSVPIPGHSNQPQHFGDGTRLSIL.

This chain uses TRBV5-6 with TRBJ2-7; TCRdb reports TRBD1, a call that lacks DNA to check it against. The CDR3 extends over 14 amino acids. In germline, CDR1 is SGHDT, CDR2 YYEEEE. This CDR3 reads CASSGTGITYEQYF.

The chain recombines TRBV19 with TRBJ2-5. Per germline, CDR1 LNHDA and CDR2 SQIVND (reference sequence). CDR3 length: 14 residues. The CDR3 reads CASSIYGVWETQYF.

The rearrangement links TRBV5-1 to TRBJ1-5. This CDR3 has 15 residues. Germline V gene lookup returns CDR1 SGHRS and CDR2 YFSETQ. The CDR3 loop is CASSLGAGKDQPQHF.

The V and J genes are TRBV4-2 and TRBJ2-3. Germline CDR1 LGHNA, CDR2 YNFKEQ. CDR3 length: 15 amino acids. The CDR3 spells CASSQDVGSADTQYF.

The chain's CDR3 is CASSPWTSGGAHEQFF. The rearrangement links TRBV11-2 to TRBJ2-1; TCRdb proposes TRBD2, but this gene call is untestable without DNA. Per germline, CDR1 SGHAT and CDR2 FQNNGV. The CDR3 spans 16 residues.

The CDR3 here is CASSEAPGDNQPQHF. The V call is TRBV2, the J call TRBJ1-5; TCRdb names TRBD1, which stays unverified in the absence of DNA. CDR3 length: 15 amino acids. Germline values: CDR1 SNHLY, CDR2 FYNNEI.

CDR3 residues: CSARDQEGRPYEQYF. J is TRBJ2-7 and V is TRBV20-1; the TCRdb call, TRBD1, lacks DNA for checking. The CDR3 loop spans 15 amino acids. In germline, CDR1 is DFQATT, CDR2 SNEGSKA (reference sequence).

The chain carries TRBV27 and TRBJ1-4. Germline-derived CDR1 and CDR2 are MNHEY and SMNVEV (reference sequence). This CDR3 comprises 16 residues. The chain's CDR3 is CASSRSQGLSNEKLFF.

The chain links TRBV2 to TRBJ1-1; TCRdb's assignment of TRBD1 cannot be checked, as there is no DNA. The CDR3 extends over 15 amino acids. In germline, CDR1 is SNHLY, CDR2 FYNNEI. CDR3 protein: CASNRPGQGFPEAFF.

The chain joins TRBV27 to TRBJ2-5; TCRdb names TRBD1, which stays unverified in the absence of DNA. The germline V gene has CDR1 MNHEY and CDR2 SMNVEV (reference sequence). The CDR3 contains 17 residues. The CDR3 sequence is CASSSLGTGIYQETQYF.

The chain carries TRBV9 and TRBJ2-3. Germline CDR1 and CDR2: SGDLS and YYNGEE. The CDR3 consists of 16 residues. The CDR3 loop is CASSVVHSRSTDTQYF.

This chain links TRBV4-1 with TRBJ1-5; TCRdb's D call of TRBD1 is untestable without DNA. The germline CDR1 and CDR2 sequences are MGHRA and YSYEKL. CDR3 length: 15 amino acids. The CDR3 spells CASSWDRDSNQPQHF.

The CDR3 spells CASSQPGQGAGGYTF. The genes are TRBV5-6 and TRBJ1-2; TCRdb calls TRBD1, which cannot be checked without DNA. Per the germline V gene, CDR1 is SGHDT and CDR2 is YYEEEE. The CDR3 totals 15 residues.

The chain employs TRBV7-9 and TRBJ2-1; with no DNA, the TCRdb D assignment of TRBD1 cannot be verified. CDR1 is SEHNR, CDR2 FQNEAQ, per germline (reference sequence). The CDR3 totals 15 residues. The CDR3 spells CASSLDGASYNEQFF.

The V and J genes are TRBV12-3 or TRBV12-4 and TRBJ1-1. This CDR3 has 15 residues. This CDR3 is CASREGQTVNTEAFF.

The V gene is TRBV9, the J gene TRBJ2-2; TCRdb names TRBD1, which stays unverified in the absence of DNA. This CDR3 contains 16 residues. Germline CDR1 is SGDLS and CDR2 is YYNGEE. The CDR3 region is CASSVGGGMETGELFF.

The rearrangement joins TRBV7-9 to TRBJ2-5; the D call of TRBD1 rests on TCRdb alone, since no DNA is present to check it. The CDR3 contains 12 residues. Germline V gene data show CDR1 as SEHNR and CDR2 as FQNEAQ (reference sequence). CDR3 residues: CAGDRVEETQYF.

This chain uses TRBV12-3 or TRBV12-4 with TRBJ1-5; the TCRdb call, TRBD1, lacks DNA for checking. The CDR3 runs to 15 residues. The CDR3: CASSFMGEGNQPQHF.

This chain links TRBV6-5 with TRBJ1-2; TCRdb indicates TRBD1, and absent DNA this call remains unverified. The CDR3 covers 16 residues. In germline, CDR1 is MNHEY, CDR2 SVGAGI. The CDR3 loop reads CASSYSRTGSGPGYTF.

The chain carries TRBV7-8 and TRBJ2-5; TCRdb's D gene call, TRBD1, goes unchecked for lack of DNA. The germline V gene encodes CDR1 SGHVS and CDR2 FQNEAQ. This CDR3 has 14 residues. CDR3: CASSLGQRRETQYF.

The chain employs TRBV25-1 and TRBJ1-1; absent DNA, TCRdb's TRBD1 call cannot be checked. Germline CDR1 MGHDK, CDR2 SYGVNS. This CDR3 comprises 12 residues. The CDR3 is CASGYRGPEAFF.

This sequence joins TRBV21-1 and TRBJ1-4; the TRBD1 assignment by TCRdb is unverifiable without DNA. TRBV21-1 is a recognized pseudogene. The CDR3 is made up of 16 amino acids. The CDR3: CASSKDGGACNEKLFF.

This CDR3 reads CSAFTSYQETQYF. The chain recombines TRBV20-1 with TRBJ2-5. From germline, CDR1 is DFQATT and CDR2 SNEGSKA (reference sequence). The CDR3 contains 13 residues.

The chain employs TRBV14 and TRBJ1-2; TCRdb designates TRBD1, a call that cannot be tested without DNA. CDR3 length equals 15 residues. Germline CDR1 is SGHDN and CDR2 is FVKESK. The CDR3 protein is CASSQEGGASYGYTF.

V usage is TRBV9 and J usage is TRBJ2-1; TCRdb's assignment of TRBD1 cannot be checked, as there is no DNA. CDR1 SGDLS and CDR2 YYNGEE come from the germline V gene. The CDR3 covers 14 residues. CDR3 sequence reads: CASSVAGGGNEQFF.